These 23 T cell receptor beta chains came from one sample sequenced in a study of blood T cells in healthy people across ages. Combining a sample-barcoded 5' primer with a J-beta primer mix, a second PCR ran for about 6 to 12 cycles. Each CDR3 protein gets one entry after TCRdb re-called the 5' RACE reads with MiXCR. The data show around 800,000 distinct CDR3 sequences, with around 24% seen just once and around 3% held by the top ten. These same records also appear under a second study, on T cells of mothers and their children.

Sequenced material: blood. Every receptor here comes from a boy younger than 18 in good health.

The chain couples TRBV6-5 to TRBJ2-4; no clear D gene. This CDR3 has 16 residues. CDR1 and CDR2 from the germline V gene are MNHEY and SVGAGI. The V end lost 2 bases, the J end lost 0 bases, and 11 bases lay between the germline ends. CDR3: CASSYVGALAKNIQYF. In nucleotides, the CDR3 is TGTGCCAGCAGTTACGTCGGAGCCTTAGCCAAAAACATTCAGTACTTC.

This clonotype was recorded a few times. CDR3 nucleotides: TGTGCCAGCAGCTGGCGAGGGCACGAGCAGTACTTC. It translates to CASSWRGHEQYF. The chain employs TRBV11-2 and TRBJ2-7; D is possibly TRBD2 (5 bases). The length of the CDR3 is 12 residues. The germline V gene encodes CDR1 SGHAT and CDR2 FQNNGV. Trimming removed 4 bases from V and 5 bases from J, with 9 bases in between.

Here the CDR3 reads CSARGKRGAQYF. Here the CDR3 DNA reads TGCAGTGCTAGAGGGAAGCGGGGGGCGCAGTATTTT. V gene TRBV20-1 combines with J gene TRBJ2-3; 9 bases align to TRBD2. The ends lost 1 base at V and 10 bases at J; junction bases unmatched: 3. This CDR3 comprises 12 residues. Germline V gene data show CDR1 as DFQATT and CDR2 as SNEGSKA (reference sequence).

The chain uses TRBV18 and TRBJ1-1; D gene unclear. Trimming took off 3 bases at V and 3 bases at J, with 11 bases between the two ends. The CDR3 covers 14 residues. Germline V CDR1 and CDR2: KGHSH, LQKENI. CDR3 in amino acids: CASSPAVGHTEAFF. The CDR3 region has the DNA TGTGCCAGCTCACCGGCGGTAGGGCACACTGAAGCTTTCTTT.

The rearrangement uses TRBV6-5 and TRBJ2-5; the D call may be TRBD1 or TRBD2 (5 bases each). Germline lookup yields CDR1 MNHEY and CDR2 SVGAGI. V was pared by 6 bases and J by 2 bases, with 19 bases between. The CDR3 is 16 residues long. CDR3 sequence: CASSSSLGTPQETQYF. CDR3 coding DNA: TGTGCCAGCAGCTCCTCCCTAGGGACCCCACAAGAGACCCAGTACTTC.

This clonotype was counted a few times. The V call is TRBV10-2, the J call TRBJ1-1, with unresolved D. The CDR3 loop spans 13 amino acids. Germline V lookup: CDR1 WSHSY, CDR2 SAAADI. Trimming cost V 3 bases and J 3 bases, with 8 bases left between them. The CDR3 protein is CASSDRRDTEAFF. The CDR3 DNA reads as TGCGCCAGCAGTGACCGAAGGGACACTGAAGCTTTCTTT.

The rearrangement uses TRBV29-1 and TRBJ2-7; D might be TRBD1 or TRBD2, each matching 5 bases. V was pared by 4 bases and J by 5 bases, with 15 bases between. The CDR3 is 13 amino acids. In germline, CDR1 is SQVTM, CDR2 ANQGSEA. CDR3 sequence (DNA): TGCAGCGTTGTGGCCCCAGGGAGCGACGAGCAGTACTTC. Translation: CSVVAPGSDEQYF.

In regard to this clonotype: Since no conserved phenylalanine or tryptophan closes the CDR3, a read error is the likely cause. For the CDR3, the DNA is TGCGCCAGCAGCTTGTCGTGGGGCTACGATGAAAAACTGTTTTCT. It translates to CASSLSWGYDEKLFS. This chain links TRBV5-1 with TRBJ1-4, with D perhaps TRBD1 (5 bases). There are 15 residues in the CDR3. CDR1 is SGHRS, CDR2 YFSETQ, per germline. V was trimmed by 1 base and J by 6 bases, leaving 13 bases between them.

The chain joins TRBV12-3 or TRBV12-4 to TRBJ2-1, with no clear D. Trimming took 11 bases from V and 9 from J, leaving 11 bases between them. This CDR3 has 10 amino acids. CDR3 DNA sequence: TGTGCCTCCTCAGTGGGTGAGCAGTTCTTC. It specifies CASSVGEQFF.

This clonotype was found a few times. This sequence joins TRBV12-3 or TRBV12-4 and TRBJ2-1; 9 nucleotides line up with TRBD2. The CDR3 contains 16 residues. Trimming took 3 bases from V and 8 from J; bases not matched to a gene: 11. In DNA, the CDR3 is TGTGCCAGCAGTTTCCTAGCGGGACTAATTAACCATGAGCAGTTCTTC. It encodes CASSFLAGLINHEQFF.

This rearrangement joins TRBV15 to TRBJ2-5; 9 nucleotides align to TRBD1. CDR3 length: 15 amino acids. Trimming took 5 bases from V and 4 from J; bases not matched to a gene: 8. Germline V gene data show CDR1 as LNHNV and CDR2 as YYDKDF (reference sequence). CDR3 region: CATSADRGVAETQYF. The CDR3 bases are TGTGCCACCAGCGCCGACAGGGGGGTCGCAGAGACCCAGTACTTC.

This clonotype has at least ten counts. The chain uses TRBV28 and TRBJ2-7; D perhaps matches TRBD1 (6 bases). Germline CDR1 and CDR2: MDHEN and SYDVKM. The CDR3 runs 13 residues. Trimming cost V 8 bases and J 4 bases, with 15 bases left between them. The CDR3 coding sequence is TGTGCCAGCTCACCCCCGGACAGATACGAGCAGTACTTC. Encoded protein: CASSPPDRYEQYF.

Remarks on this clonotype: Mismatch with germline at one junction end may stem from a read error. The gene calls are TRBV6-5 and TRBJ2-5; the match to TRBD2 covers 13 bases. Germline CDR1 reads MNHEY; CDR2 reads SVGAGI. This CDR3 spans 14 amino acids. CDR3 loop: CASSPTSGGAFKFF. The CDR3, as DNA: TGTGCCAGCAGCCCTACTAGCGGGGGGGCCTTTAAGTTCTTC.

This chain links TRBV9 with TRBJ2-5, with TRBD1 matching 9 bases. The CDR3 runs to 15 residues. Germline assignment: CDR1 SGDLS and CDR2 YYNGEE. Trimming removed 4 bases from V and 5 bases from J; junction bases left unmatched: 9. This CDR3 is CASSYQTGGRETQYF. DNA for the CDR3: TGTGCCAGCAGCTACCAGACAGGGGGGAGGGAGACCCAGTACTTC.

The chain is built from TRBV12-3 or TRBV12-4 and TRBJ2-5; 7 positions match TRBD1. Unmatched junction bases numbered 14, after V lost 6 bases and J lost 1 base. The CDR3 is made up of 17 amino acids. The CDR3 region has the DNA TGTGCCAGCAGCGTCGGACTCAACAGGGGAGCCCAAGAGACCCAGTACTTC. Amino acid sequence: CASSVGLNRGAQETQYF.

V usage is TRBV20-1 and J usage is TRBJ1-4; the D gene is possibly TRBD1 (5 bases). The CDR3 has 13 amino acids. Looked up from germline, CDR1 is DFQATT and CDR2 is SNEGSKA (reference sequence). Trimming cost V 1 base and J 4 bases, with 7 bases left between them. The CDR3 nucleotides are TGCAGTGCTAGAGTCAGGGATAATGAAAAACTGTTTTTT. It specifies CSARVRDNEKLFF.

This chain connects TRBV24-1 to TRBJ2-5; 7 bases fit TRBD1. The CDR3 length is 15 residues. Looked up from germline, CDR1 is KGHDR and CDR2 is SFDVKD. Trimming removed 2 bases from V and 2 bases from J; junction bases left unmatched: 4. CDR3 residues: CATSDSRQGQETQYF. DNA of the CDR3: TGTGCCACCAGTGATTCCCGACAGGGTCAAGAGACCCAGTACTTC.

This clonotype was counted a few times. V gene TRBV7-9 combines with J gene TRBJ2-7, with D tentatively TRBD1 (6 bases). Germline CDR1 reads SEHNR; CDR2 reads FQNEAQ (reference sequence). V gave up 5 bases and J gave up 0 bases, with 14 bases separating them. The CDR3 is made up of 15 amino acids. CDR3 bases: TGTGCCAGCAGCCAAACAGGGACGAGCTCCTACGAGCAGTACTTC. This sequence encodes CASSQTGTSSYEQYF. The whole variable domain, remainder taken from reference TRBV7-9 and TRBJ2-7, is DTGVSQNPRHKITKRGQNVTFRCDPISEHNRLYWYRQTLGQGPEFLTYFQNEAQLEKSRLLSDRFSAERPKGSFSTLEIQRTEQGDSAMYLCASSQTGTSSYEQYFGPGTRLTVT.

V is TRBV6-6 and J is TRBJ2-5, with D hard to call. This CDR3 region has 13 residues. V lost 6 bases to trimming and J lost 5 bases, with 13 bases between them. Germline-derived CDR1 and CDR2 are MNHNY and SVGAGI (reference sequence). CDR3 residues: CASRPRVPETQYF. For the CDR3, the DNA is TGTGCCAGCAGGCCCCGGGTTCCCGAGACCCAGTACTTC.

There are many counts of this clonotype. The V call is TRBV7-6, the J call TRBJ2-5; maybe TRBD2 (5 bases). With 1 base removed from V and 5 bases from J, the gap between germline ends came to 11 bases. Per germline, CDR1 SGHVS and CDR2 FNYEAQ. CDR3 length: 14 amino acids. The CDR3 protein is CASSLGASRETQYF. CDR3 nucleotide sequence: TGTGCCAGCAGCTTAGGGGCTAGCCGTGAGACCCAGTACTTC.

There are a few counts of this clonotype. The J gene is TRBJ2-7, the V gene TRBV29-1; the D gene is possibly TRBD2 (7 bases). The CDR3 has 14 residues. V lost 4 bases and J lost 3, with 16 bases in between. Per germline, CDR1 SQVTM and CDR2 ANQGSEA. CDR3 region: CSVAGGQGGYEQYF. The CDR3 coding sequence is TGCAGCGTTGCCGGGGGGCAGGGAGGCTACGAGCAGTACTTC.

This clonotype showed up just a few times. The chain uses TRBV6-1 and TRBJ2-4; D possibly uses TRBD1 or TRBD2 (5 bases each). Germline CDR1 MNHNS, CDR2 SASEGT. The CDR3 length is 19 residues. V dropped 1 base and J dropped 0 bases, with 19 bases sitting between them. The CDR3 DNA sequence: TGTGCCAGCAGTGAAGAAAGGGGACGTCTAGCCGTAGCCAAAAACATTCAGTACTTC. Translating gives CASSEERGRLAVAKNIQYF.

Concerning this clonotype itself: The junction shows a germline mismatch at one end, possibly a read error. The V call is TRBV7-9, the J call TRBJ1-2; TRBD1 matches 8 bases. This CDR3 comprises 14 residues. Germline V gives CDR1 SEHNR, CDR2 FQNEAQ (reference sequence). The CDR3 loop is CACSLGQGGEGYTF. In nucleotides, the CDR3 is TGTGCCTGCAGCCTAGGACAGGGCGGAGAGGGCTACACCTTC.